This T cell receptor beta chain was identified in a study of patients and donors after allogeneic stem cell transplantation. MiXCR, applied by TCRdb to the RT-PCR reads, yields one record per CDR3 protein. The sample shows about 57,000 distinct CDR3 sequences, 13% of them seen only once. The CDR3 extends over 15 amino acids. V was pared by 3 bases and J by 0 bases, with 9 bases between. Germline V gene data show CDR1 as LNHDA and CDR2 as SQIVND (reference sequence). This clonotype was counted at least ten times. The source material was blood, either unsorted or a sorted T cell fraction (not recorded which). The chain is built from TRBV19 and TRBJ2-1; D not resolved. The receptor was derived from a human donor who was either an allogeneic HSCT recipient or a stem cell or donor lymphocyte infusion donor (not recorded which). It is not recorded whose cells these are; they may come from a transplant donor. CDR3 DNA: TGTGCCAGTAGTATTGAAAAGAGCTCCTACAATGAGCAGTTCTTC. It codes for CASSIEKSSYNEQFF.